This TCR beta chain came from a study of blood T cells in healthy people across ages. This clonotype was picked up a small number of times. Its cognate antigen is unknown. Isolation recovered at least 6 million PBMCs from every sample. With 5 bases clipped from V and 6 bases from J, the junction kept 13 bases outside the gene matches. Germline lookup yields CDR1 MDHEN and CDR2 SYDVKM. The CDR3 has 15 amino acids. Overall study results and limits: Age advanced and TCR beta diversity per million T cells fell, roughly linearly.

A sample-barcoded 5' primer and a J-beta primer mix were used in a second PCR of roughly 7 to 11 cycles. TCRdb re-analysed the 5' RACE reads in MiXCR, keeping a single row per CDR3 protein. This sample carries 1.8 million or so distinct CDR3 sequences, roughly two fifths of them seen once, and the ten largest clones take roughly 23%. This receptor was identified in a human donor in good health. The sample taken for sequencing was blood. The gene calls are TRBV28 and TRBJ2-7, with 7 bases that match TRBD1. In nucleotides, the CDR3 is TGTGCCAGCAGTCCCACGCCGTTAGGACAGGCCGAGCAGTACTTC. It yields the protein CASSPTPLGQAEQYF.